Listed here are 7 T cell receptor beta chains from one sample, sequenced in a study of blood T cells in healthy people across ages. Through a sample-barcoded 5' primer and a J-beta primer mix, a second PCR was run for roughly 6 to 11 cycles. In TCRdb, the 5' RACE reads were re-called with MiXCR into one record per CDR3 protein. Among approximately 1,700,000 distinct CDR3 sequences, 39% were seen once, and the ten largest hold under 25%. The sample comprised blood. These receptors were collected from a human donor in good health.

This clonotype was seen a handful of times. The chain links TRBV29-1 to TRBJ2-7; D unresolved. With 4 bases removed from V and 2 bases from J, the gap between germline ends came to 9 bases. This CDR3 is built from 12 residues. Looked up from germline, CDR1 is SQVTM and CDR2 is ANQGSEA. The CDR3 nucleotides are TGCAGCGTTGTGTTACAAGCCTACGAGCAGTACTTC. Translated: CSVVLQAYEQYF.

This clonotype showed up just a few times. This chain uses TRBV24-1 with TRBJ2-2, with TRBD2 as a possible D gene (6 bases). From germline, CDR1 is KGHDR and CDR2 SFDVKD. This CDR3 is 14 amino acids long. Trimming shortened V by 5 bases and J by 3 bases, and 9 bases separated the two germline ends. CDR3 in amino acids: CATSATGDTGELFF. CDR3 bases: TGTGCCACCAGTGCCACGGGAGACACCGGGGAGCTGTTTTTT.

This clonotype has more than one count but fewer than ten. The CDR3 here is CASSDVRDRYTF. The CDR3 DNA is TGTGCCAGCAGCGACGTCAGGGATCGCTACACCTTC. The chain joins TRBV9 to TRBJ1-2, with D maybe TRBD1 (5 bases). Germline V gives CDR1 SGDLS, CDR2 YYNGEE. This CDR3 has 12 residues. The V gene lost 3 bases and the J gene lost 9 bases, with 12 bases spanning the gap.

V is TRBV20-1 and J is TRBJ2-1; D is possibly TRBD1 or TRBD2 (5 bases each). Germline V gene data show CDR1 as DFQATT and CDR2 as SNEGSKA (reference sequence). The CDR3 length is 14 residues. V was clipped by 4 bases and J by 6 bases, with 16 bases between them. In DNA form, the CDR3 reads TGCAGTGCTACGAAAACCGGGACCCGCAATGAGCAGTTCTTC. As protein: CSATKTGTRNEQFF.

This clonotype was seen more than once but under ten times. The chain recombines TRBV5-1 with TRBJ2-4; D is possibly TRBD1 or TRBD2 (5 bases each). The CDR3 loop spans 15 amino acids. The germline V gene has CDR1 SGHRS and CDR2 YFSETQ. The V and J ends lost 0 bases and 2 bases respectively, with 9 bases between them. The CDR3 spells CASSLAGTTKNIQYF. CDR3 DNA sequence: TGCGCCAGCAGCTTGGCGGGGACGACCAAAAACATTCAGTACTTC.

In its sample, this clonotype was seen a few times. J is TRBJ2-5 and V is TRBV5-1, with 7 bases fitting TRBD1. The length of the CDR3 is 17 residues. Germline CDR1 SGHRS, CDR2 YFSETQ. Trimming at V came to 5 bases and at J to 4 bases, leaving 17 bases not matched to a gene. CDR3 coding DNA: TGCGCCAGCAGTCACTCACCCGGGACAGATCTTGGAGAGACCCAGTACTTC. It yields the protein CASSHSPGTDLGETQYF.

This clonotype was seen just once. The CDR3 protein is CASSFGNRQFF. The CDR3 DNA reads TGTGCCAGCAGCTTTGGGAATAGGCAGTTCTTC. The chain recombines TRBV7-2 with TRBJ2-1; D uncertain. The CDR3 consists of 11 residues. Trimming took off 3 bases at V and 12 bases at J, with 9 bases between the two ends. Germline assignment: CDR1 SGHTA and CDR2 FQGNSA.